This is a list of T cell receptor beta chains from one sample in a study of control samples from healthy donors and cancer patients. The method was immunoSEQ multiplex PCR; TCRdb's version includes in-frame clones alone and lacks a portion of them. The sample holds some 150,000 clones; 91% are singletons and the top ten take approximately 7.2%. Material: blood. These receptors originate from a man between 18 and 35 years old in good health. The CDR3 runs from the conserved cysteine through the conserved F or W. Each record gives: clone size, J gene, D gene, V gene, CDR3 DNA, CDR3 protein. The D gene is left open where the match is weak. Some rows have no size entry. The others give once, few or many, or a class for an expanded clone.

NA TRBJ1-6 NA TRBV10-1 TGCGCCAGCAGTGCGGGACAAAATAATTCACCCCTCCACTTT CASSAGQNNSPLHF
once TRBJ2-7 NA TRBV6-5 TGTGCCAGCAGTTACTCTCAGTCTTCCTACGAGCAGTACTTC CASSYSQSSYEQYF
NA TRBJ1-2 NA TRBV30 TGTGCCTGGAGCCCGGGGGGCACCGGCTACACCTTC CAWSPGGTGYTF
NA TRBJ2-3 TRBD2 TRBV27 TGTGCCAGCAGTTTATCCGGGGGGGCTACAGATACGCAGTATTTT CASSLSGGATDTQYF
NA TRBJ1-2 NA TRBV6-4 TGTGCCAGCGGTGGGTATGGCTACACCTTC CASGGYGYTF
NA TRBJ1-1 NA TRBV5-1 TGCGCCAGCAGCTTGGCAGCGGCGAACACTGAAGCTTTCTTT CASSLAAANTEAFF
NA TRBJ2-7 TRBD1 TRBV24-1 TGTGCCACCAGTGACAGGGGGCTCGAGCAGTACTTC CATSDRGLEQYF
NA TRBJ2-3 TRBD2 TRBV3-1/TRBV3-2 TGTGCCAGCAGCCAAGCGGGTAGCGGGGGGGCTAGCACAGATACGCAGTATTTT CASSQAGSGGASTDTQYF
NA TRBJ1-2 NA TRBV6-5 TGTGCCAGCACAGAGACCGCCAAAAACTATGGCTACACCTTC CASTETAKNYGYTF
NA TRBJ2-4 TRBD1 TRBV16 TGTGCCAGCAGCCAAAAGGGGACAGCAGCCAAAAACATTCAGTACTTC CASSQKGTAAKNIQYF
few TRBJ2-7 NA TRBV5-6 TGTGCCAGCAGCCCAACCGCCTCAGGGGACGAGCAGTACTTC CASSPTASGDEQYF
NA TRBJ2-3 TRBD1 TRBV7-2 TGTGCCAGCAGCCCACGGACAGGGAGCACAGATACGCAGTATTTT CASSPRTGSTDTQYF
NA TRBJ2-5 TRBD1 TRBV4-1 TGCGCCAGCAGCCAAGATCTTAAGGGGGCTCGAGAGACCCAGTACTTC CASSQDLKGARETQYF
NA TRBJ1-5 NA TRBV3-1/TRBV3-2 TGTGCCAGCAGCCAAGAGTTAGGGGTAGAGCCCCAGCATTTT CASSQELGVEPQHF
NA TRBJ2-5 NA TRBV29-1 TGCAGCGTTGAATGGACAAAGACCCAGTACTTC CSVEWTKTQYF
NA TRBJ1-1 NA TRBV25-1 TGTGCCAGCGGGGGGACATACTCCATGAACACTGAAGCTTTCTTT CASGGTYSMNTEAFF
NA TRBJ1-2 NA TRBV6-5 TGTGCCAGCAGATCCGCGGGGGGCGGCTACACCTTC CASRSAGGGYTF
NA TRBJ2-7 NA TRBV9 TGTGCCAGCAGCGTAGGTGGTCCCGACCCCTACGAGCAGTACTTC CASSVGGPDPYEQYF
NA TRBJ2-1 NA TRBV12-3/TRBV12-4 TGTGCCAGCAGTTTATTTATCTACAATGAGCAGTTCTTC CASSLFIYNEQFF
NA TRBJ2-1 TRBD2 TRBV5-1 TGCGCCAGCAGCCCAAGGACTAGCGACAATGAGCAGTTCTTC CASSPRTSDNEQFF
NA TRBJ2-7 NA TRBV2 TGTGCCAGCAGTGACAAAGCCAAGCCTATGTCCGAGCAGTACTTC CASSDKAKPMSEQYF
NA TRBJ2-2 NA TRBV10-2 TGCGCCAGCAGACCCAGGGGGGGCAGAACCGGGGAGCTGTTTTTT CASRPRGGRTGELFF